The rows below give T cell receptor beta chains drawn from one sample of a study of OX40 agonist ivuxolimab in advanced cancers. This table comes from immunoSEQ multiplex PCR, and its TCRdb copy is limited to in-frame clones, with some not included. The sample has 13,000 or so clones, more than 65% seen once. The source was CD4+ or CD8+ T cells sorted from blood, collected in a trial of the OX40 agonist ivuxolimab. The source of these receptors is an adult with an advanced solid tumor such as melanoma, head and neck, liver or kidney cancer. Both conserved end residues are part of each CDR3. The D gene is left open where the match is weak. Size tells how often a clone was seen (once, few, many) or the class of an expanded clone, and some rows leave it out.

clone_size,v_call,d_call,j_call,cdr3_aa,cdr3_nt
-,TRBV2,TRBD2,TRBJ2-5,CASSRGTSGKETQYF,TGTGCCAGCAGCCGCGGGACTAGCGGGAAAGAGACCCAGTACTTC
medium-sized,TRBV29-1,TRBD2,TRBJ2-1,CSVEGVTSGPPSAYNEQFF,TGCAGCGTTGAAGGGGTGACTAGCGGTCCTCCTTCTGCCTACAATGAGCAGTTCTTC
-,TRBV2,TRBD2,TRBJ2-5,CARREFGETQYF,TGTGCCAGGCGGGAGTTCGGAGAGACCCAGTACTTC
-,TRBV9,TRBD2,TRBJ2-7,CASSVGTSVGEQYF,TGTGCCAGCAGCGTAGGGACTAGCGTTGGAGAGCAGTACTTC
-,TRBV19,-,TRBJ2-7,CASTGNTYEQYF,TGTGCCAGTACAGGGAATACCTACGAGCAGTACTTC
once,TRBV13,TRBD2,TRBJ2-2,CASSFKSGNSRAGELFF,TGTGCCAGCAGCTTTAAGAGCGGGAATTCTAGGGCCGGGGAGCTGTTTTTT
-,TRBV5-6,TRBD1,TRBJ1-2,CASSRQGSRDYGYTF,TGTGCCAGCAGCCGACAGGGTTCCAGGGACTATGGCTACACCTTC
-,TRBV5-4,TRBD1,TRBJ1-1,CASSSGQGQNTEAFF,TGTGCCAGCAGCTCCGGACAGGGGCAGAACACTGAAGCTTTCTTT
-,TRBV28,TRBD1,TRBJ2-7,CASSLPGTGVYEQYF,TGTGCCAGCAGTCTTCCCGGGACAGGGGTCTACGAGCAGTACTTC
-,TRBV30,TRBD2,TRBJ2-7,CACHGTSGSYEQYF,TGTGCCTGCCACGGGACTAGCGGGAGCTACGAGCAGTACTTC
-,TRBV7-9,-,TRBJ2-7,CASSPSSSYEQYF,TGTGCCAGCAGCCCTTCTAGCTCCTACGAGCAGTACTTC
once,TRBV5-4,TRBD1,TRBJ2-2,CASSLTTGGGLMNTGELFF,TGTGCCAGCAGCTTGACGACAGGGGGTGGACTGATGAACACCGGGGAGCTGTTTTTT
-,TRBV6-4,TRBD2,TRBJ2-1,CASSEISGSDEQFF,TGTGCCAGCAGTGAGATTAGCGGGAGTGATGAGCAGTTCTTC
-,TRBV11-2,-,TRBJ1-1,CASSLDRGGGTEAFF,TGTGCCAGCAGCTTAGATCGGGGTGGGGGCACTGAAGCTTTCTTT
-,TRBV13,TRBD1,TRBJ2-3,CASSHLGQEFRADTQYF,TGTGCCAGCAGCCACCTTGGACAGGAGTTCAGGGCAGATACGCAGTATTTT
-,TRBV7-2,TRBD1,TRBJ2-7,CASSLGAGGYEQYF,TGTGCCAGCAGCTTAGGCGCAGGGGGATACGAGCAGTACTTC
once,TRBV21-1,-,TRBJ2-1,CASSNGKREIVEQFF,TGTGCCAGCAGCAACGGTAAGCGGGAGATAGTTGAGCAGTTCTTC
-,TRBV11-3,-,TRBJ2-3,CASSLGLTDTQYF,TGTGCCAGCAGCTTAGGCCTAACAGATACGCAGTATTTT
-,TRBV6-1,-,TRBJ1-4,CASSVGGWGEKLFF,TGTGCCAGTTCCGTCGGGGGTTGGGGTGAAAAACTGTTTTTT
few,TRBV5-4,-,TRBJ2-2,CASSGDATANTGELFF,TGTGCCAGCAGCGGAGACGCGACAGCGAACACCGGGGAGCTGTTTTTT
-,TRBV7-3,-,TRBJ2-1,CASSFGAGTEQFF,TGTGCCAGCAGCTTTGGTGCGGGGACAGAGCAGTTCTTC
few,TRBV14,-,TRBJ1-4,CASSQDWAGPTTNEKLFF,TGTGCCAGCAGCCAAGATTGGGCAGGGCCGACAACTAATGAAAAACTGTTTTTT
-,TRBV5-8,-,TRBJ1-2,CASSLAYRDYGYTF,TGTGCCAGCAGCTTGGCCTACAGGGACTATGGCTACACCTTC
once,TRBV5-1,TRBD1,TRBJ2-7,CASSPATGLYEQYF,TGCGCCAGCAGCCCGGCGACAGGGCTCTACGAGCAGTACTTC
-,TRBV27,-,TRBJ2-5,CASSLEGVGETQYF,TGTGCCAGCAGTTTGGAGGGAGTGGGCGAGACCCAGTACTTC
-,TRBV2,TRBD2,TRBJ2-1,CASSEGLAGAGEQFF,TGTGCCAGCAGTGAAGGTTTAGCGGGAGCGGGTGAGCAGTTCTTC
-,TRBV6-1,TRBD1,TRBJ2-1,CASSVLGQGYNEQFF,TGTGCCAGCAGTGTGCTAGGACAGGGCTACAATGAGCAGTTCTTC
hyperexpanded,TRBV5-6,TRBD1,TRBJ1-2,CASSWDRQLGYGYTF,TGTGCCAGCAGCTGGGACAGGCAGTTGGGGTATGGCTACACCTTC
-,TRBV27,TRBD1,TRBJ2-7,CASSPRDRGLEQYF,TGTGCCAGCAGTCCCCGGGACAGGGGGCTTGAGCAGTACTTC
-,TRBV11-3,TRBD2,TRBJ2-2,CASSLEWSSGPNTGELFF,TGTGCCAGCAGCTTAGAGTGGTCTAGCGGGCCGAACACCGGGGAGCTGTTTTTT
-,TRBV27,TRBD2,TRBJ2-1,CASRFSGSLNNEQFF,TGTGCCAGCAGATTCAGCGGGAGCCTCAACAATGAGCAGTTCTTC
-,TRBV30,TRBD2,TRBJ2-1,CAWAKPTSGSGNEQFF,TGTGCCTGGGCCAAGCCAACTAGCGGGAGTGGTAATGAGCAGTTCTTC
-,TRBV6-1,-,TRBJ2-7,CASSAPSVLSEQYF,TGTGCCAGCAGTGCTCCCTCGGTCCTCTCCGAGCAGTACTTC
-,TRBV7-8,-,TRBJ1-5,CASSSYLGGNQPQHF,TGTGCCAGCAGCTCCTATCTAGGGGGCAATCAGCCCCAGCATTTT
few,TRBV28,-,TRBJ1-2,CASSLDGLGYTF,TGTGCCAGCAGTTTAGATGGCCTGGGCTACACCTTC
-,TRBV6-1,-,TRBJ2-2,CASRVGGELFF,TGTGCCAGCAGGGTCGGCGGGGAGCTGTTTTTT
-,TRBV6-1,-,TRBJ2-7,CASSEVAGSYEQYF,TGTGCCAGCAGTGAAGTGGCGGGTTCCTACGAGCAGTACTTC
-,TRBV6-4,-,TRBJ2-3,CASSPEADGTDTQYF,TGTGCCAGCAGCCCTGAGGCAGACGGCACAGATACGCAGTATTTT
-,TRBV30,TRBD2,TRBJ2-5,CAWGKGLAVETQYF,TGTGCCTGGGGAAAGGGACTAGCGGTTGAGACCCAGTACTTC
medium-sized,TRBV19,-,TRBJ2-7,CASSPDTNYEQYF,TGTGCCAGTAGTCCAGACACGAACTACGAGCAGTACTTC
-,TRBV28,TRBD1,TRBJ1-1,CASSFGRGNAFF,TGTGCCAGCAGTTTTGGCAGGGGGAATGCTTTCTTT
once,TRBV28,-,TRBJ2-2,CASSSPGYYTGELFF,TGTGCCAGCAGTTCCCCAGGGTATTACACCGGGGAGCTGTTTTTT
-,TRBV13,-,TRBJ1-4,CASTTGRVDEKLFF,TGTGCCAGCACAACGGGCAGGGTCGATGAAAAACTGTTTTTT
-,TRBV19,TRBD1,TRBJ1-2,CASSIVGTDYGYTF,TGTGCCAGTAGTATAGTTGGGACAGACTATGGCTACACCTTC
-,TRBV12-5,TRBD2,TRBJ2-7,CASGLAGEPSYEQYF,TGTGCTAGTGGTCTAGCGGGAGAACCTTCCTACGAGCAGTACTTC
-,TRBV6-1,-,TRBJ2-7,CASSRQYNAEQYF,TGTGCCAGCAGTCGGCAATATAACGCCGAGCAGTACTTC
once,TRBV19,-,TRBJ2-7,CASSTHSSISGGTYEQYF,TGTGCCAGTAGTACCCACTCCTCGATTAGTGGCGGTACCTACGAGCAGTACTTC
-,TRBV21-1,-,TRBJ1-2,CASSKGSGTELSGWYDYTF,TGTGCCAGCAGCAAAGGCTCCGGGACAGAGCTCTCGGGGTGGTATGACTACACCTTC
few,TRBV5-8,-,TRBJ1-1,CASSLGFKTGIGTEAFF,TGTGCCAGCAGCTTAGGGTTTAAAACGGGGATCGGCACTGAAGCTTTCTTT
once,TRBV28,-,TRBJ1-5,CASREGASRGLLQPQHF,TGTGCCAGCAGAGAAGGAGCCAGTAGGGGATTATTGCAGCCCCAGCATTTT
-,TRBV7-6,-,TRBJ2-2,CASSFWNTGELFF,TGTGCCAGCAGCTTTTGGAACACCGGGGAGCTGTTTTTT
-,TRBV1,-,TRBJ2-5,CTSSQEGGEIIQETQYF,TGCACCAGCAGCCAAGAAGGCGGAGAGATTATCCAAGAGACCCAGTACTTC
-,TRBV6-6,TRBD1,TRBJ1-6,CASSWGNGQGNSPLHF,TGTGCCAGCAGTTGGGGGAACGGACAGGGGAACTCACCCCTCCACTTT
-,TRBV13,-,TRBJ2-7,CASSLGASDEQYF,TGTGCCAGCAGCTTAGGAGCCAGCGACGAGCAGTACTTC
-,TRBV5-1,-,TRBJ2-5,CASSLWGGDQETQYF,TGCGCCAGCAGCTTGTGGGGGGGCGACCAAGAGACCCAGTACTTC
-,TRBV11-3,-,TRBJ2-1,CASSLSPLSNEQFF,TGTGCCAGCAGCTTAAGCCCCTTGTCCAATGAGCAGTTCTTC
-,TRBV30,-,TRBJ2-7,CAWTAGWGRSYEQYF,TGTGCCTGGACCGCGGGCTGGGGGCGCTCCTACGAGCAGTACTTC
-,TRBV5-1,TRBD2,TRBJ2-5,CASSLGTSGRYNQYF,TGCGCCAGCAGCTTGGGTACTAGCGGGAGATACAACCAGTACTTC
-,TRBV29-1,-,TRBJ1-2,CSVATGSGDGCTF,-
-,TRBV11-2,-,TRBJ2-7,CASSLESSPNYEQYF,TGTGCCAGCAGCTTAGAATCTTCCCCGAACTACGAGCAGTACTTC